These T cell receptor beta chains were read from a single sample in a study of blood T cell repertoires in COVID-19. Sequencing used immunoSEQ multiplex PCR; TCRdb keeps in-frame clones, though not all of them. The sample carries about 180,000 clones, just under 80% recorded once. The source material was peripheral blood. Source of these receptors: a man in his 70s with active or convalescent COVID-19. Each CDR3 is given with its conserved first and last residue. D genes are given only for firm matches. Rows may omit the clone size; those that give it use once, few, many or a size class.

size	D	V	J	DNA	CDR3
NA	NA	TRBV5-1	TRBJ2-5	TGCGCCAGCAGCAGGACCGGGACAAGGGAGACCCAGTACTTC	CASSRTGTRETQYF
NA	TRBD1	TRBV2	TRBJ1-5	TGTGCCAGCAGTCCCTCAGGGGGCGCGGGTCAGCCCCAGCATTTT	CASSPSGGAGQPQHF
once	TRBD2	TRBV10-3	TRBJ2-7	TGTGCCATCAGTGAGTCAAGAACTAGCGGGACCACATCTTCCTACGAGCAGTACTTC	CAISESRTSGTTSSYEQYF
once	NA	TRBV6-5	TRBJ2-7	TGTGCCAGCCACCAGGGGGCTAGCGGATACTACGAGCAGTACTTC	CASHQGASGYYEQYF
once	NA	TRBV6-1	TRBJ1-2	TGTGCCAGCAGTGAAGCGCCCAGGGGTGGCTACACCTTC	CASSEAPRGGYTF
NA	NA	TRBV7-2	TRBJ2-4	TGTGCCAGCAGCTTGGGCGAAGCCAAAAACATTCAGTACTTC	CASSLGEAKNIQYF
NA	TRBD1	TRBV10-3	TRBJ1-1	TGTGCCACCATGGACAGGGAAGCTTTCTTT	CATMDREAFF
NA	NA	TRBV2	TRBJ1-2	TGTGCCAGCAGCAGGCAGCTCAGCCTTGGATTTGGCTACACCTTC	CASSRQLSLGFGYTF
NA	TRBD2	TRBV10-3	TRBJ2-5	TGTGCCATCAGTGAAGGAGTAGCGGGGGCGGGGGAGACCCAGTACTTC	CAISEGVAGAGETQYF
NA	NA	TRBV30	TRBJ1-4	TGTGCCTCCACGACAGGATTAACTAATGAAAAACTGTTTTTT	CASTTGLTNEKLFF
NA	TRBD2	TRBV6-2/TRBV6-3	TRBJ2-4	TGTGCCAGCAGTTACGCTAGCGGGGGTGGCAAAAACATTCAGTACTTC	CASSYASGGGKNIQYF
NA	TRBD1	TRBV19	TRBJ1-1	TGTGCCAGTAGTAAATACAGGGACAGGAGGAGAACTGAAGCTTTCTTT	CASSKYRDRRRTEAFF
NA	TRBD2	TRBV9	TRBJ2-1	TGTGCCAGCAGCGTAGCGGGACTAGCGGCCATAAACTCCTACAATGAGCAGTTCTTC	CASSVAGLAAINSYNEQFF
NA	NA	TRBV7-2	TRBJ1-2	TGTGCCAGCAGCCCCGGGTCCCCCTATGGCTACACCTTC	CASSPGSPYGYTF
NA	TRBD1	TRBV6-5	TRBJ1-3	TGTGCCAGCAGTAGAACAGGGGACGGAAACACCATATATTTT	CASSRTGDGNTIYF
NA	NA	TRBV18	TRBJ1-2	TGTGCCAGCTCACCGGACAGCAACTATGGCTACACCTTC	CASSPDSNYGYTF
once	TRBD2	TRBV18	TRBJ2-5	TGTGCCAGCTCACCACCAGGACTAGCACAAGAGACCCAGTACTTC	CASSPPGLAQETQYF
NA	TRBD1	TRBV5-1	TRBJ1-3	TGCGCCAGCAGCTTGGCGGGGACAGGTCCTGGAAACACCATATATTTT	CASSLAGTGPGNTIYF
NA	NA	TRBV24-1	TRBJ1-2	TGTGCCACCCAAATAAAAAAGACCTTCGGGTATGGCTACACCTTC	CATQIKKTFGYGYTF
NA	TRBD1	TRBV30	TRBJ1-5	TGTGCCTGGAACAGGGGAGGTCAGCCCCAGCATTTT	CAWNRGGQPQHF
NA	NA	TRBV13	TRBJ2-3	TGTGCCAGCAGCTTAGGCTACGCAAGCACAGATACGCAGTATTTT	CASSLGYASTDTQYF
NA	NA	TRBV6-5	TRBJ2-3	TGTGCCAGCAGGAAAGGGGAGGGCACAGATACGCAGTATTTT	CASRKGEGTDTQYF
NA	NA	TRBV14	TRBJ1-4	TGTGCCAGCAGCGAGCAAGTGATGGCTAATGAAAAACTGTTTTTT	CASSEQVMANEKLFF